The entry that follows covers one T cell receptor beta chain sequence. Its matching antigen is unknown. The CDR3 sequence is 15 residues long. Per the germline V gene, CDR1 is MNHEY and CDR2 is SMNVEV (reference sequence). V dropped 4 bases and J dropped 6; count of bases not matched to a gene: 7. This specimen comes from a study of OX40 agonist ivuxolimab in advanced cancers. Individuals having autoimmune disease history or systemic immunosuppression were not enrolled. Produced via immunoSEQ multiplex PCR; TCRdb's table is partial and in-frame only. Among about 26,000 clones listed, about 88% were seen once. Study-wide results and caveats: Low normalized T-cell clonal expansion was also seen in some nonresponders.

The rearrangement joins TRBV27 to TRBJ1-4; TRBD1 matches 8 bases. Source: CD4+ or CD8+ T cells sorted from blood, taken in a trial of the OX40 agonist ivuxolimab. The clonotype was recovered from an adult with an advanced solid tumor such as melanoma, head and neck, liver or kidney cancer. The CDR3 sequence is CASSSAGTGYEKLFF. In DNA, the CDR3 is TGTGCCAGCAGTTCCGCCGGGACAGGTTATGAAAAACTGTTTTTT.